This T cell receptor beta chain stems from a study of T cells in Graves' hyperthyroidism and ophthalmopathy (dated by TCRdb to the late 2010s). For the study in its entirety: Peripheral blood samples were taken at initial diagnosis, before any treatment was given. The 100 or so discovery patients were randomly split 7:3 into training and test sets. TCR Vbeta CDR3 sequencing of roughly 140 peripheral blood samples (roughly 41 ophthalmopathy, roughly 72 hyperthyroidism and around 17 progressor patients) is reported in the paper. In addition, the study compared T-cell repertoires in thyroid tissue and in blood from about 6 Graves' hyperthyroidism patients. After sampling, hyperthyroidism patients received methimazole starting at 30 mg daily, and ophthalmopathy patients received high-dose intravenous methylprednisolone. To identify TCR V-J signatures that set the groups apart, the researchers used a discovery cohort of approximately 98 patients, made up of roughly 45 with Graves' ophthalmopathy and about 55 with stable Graves' hyperthyroidism. Prospective prediction of ophthalmopathy was tested in an independent validation cohort consisting of some 18 hyperthyroidism patients and 17 patients who later progressed to ophthalmopathy.

From the germline V gene, CDR1 is MNHNS and CDR2 is SASEGT. Relative to germline, V is missing 8 bases and J is missing 4 bases, with 5 bases of the junction outside any gene match. There are 13 amino acids in the CDR3, from cysteine to phenylalanine inclusive. Kept here is only the CDR3 DNA, which spans 39 bases and is read in frame from base 1. Study-wide conclusions, independent of this receptor: Most expanded thyroid clonotypes (frequency above 0.001) were also found in blood, which suggests that blood repertoires may mirror thyroid immune responses. Ophthalmopathy was separated from stable hyperthyroidism by a 13 V-J signature model, with roughly 88% sensitivity and about 84% specificity obtained in cross-validation and 80%/75% obtained in testing. Sample size was not statistically predetermined, and investigators were not blinded to group allocation. During validation, the model predicted progression to ophthalmopathy a median of around 6 months ahead of onset, with just under 71% sensitivity and roughly 72% specificity.

This clonotype occurred a few times. Its antigen is still unknown. Qualities for individual bases were not recorded, and no much larger clone is one base off. The hyperthyroidism patients were between 18 and 65 years old and newly diagnosed, with a disease duration of less than 2 months. The study excluded patients with uncontrolled infections, other autoimmune diseases, pregnancy or lactation. Clinical symptoms, serum thyroxine and TRAb, thyroid ultrasound, and orbital computed tomography formed the basis for the diagnoses. Blood from progressor patients was drawn when they were first diagnosed with hyperthyroidism, before any ophthalmopathy symptoms appeared. Ficoll-Paque density gradient centrifugation was used to isolate PBMCs from approximately 10 ml of fresh peripheral blood. Progressor patients were first diagnosed with Graves' hyperthyroidism and then developed ophthalmopathy during follow-up. Total RNA was extracted using Trizol reagent, and RNA quality was assessed on an Agilent 2100 Bioanalyzer.

TCR beta CDR3 regions were amplified from RNA transcripts. The TCR CDR3 was subjected to a first round of RT-PCR using the HTBI primer set and the Qiagen OneStep RT-PCR kit. Libraries were constructed in a second round of multiplex PCR, after which size selection and purification were carried out. The libraries were sequenced on an Illumina HiSeq2000 using paired-end 100 bp reads. The study's processing was this. SOAPnuke was used to process the raw data, with reads discarded if the reads contained adapters or uncalled bases, had a mean Phred below 15, or lacked an exact constant-primer or identifier match. High-quality paired reads were merged using COPE v1.2.5, and each unique nucleotide sequence was defined as a clonotype. MiTCR v1.1 was used to align clonotypes to the IMGT TRBV, TRBD and TRBJ reference segments. Only V-J combinations with frequency above 0.0001, covering about 99% of repertoires, were analysed. The TCS score was defined as F50 (clonal expansion) divided by E x V (chaos), with BLOSUM62-based TCRdist calculated between CDR3 peptides within each V-J. Welch's t-statistics and random forest reduced some 510 V-J features to 10 to 15, which were used in a naive Bayes classifier (R e1071). The public reads were reanalyzed by TCRdb: fastp trimming at Q25, MiXCR alignment, in-frame beta chains only. Every CDR3 protein is listed once, alongside the most common genes and DNA of its rows. The V and J calls and clone size are TCRdb's, not the authors'. A total of about 300,000 distinct CDR3 sequences appear in this sample, roughly 13% of them only once. 7.8% of the sample is held by the ten biggest clonotypes.

Sequenced: blood. This sequence uses TRBV6-1 and TRBJ2-1; 7 central bases correspond to TRBD2. The TCR was taken from a woman aged 25 to 39 with Graves' hyperthyroidism that later progressed to Graves' ophthalmopathy. Here the CDR3 is given as CASGGGRYNEQFF. The nucleotide sequence is given as TGTGCCAGCGGGGGGGGGAGGTACAATGAGCAGTTCTTC.